This TCR beta chain is from a study of T cells in localized non-small cell lung cancer. Broader study findings: Because only a single region of the tumor was sequenced, heterogeneity remains possible.

Note on this clone: Its antigen is still unknown.

Germline lookup yields CDR1 GTSNPN and CDR2 SVGIG (reference sequence). V shed 1 base and J shed 2 bases, with 11 bases lying between them. This CDR3 has 14 residues. The repertoire was sequenced with immunoSEQ multiplex PCR; TCRdb's copy has only in-frame clones and lacks some. This sample carries approximately 25,000 clones, less than 95% of them seen once, and the ten largest clones take 0.95% to 1.4%. The receptor was isolated from a woman aged 40 to 75 with stage I lung adenocarcinoma. Sequenced material: peripheral blood, taken before any cancer treatment. V usage is TRBV30 and J usage is TRBJ1-2, with TRBD1 as a possible D gene (6 bases). CDR3 DNA sequence: TGTGCCTGGAGTGGCCAGACAGGAAACTATGGCTACACCTTC. This sequence encodes CAWSGQTGNYGYTF.